This T cell receptor (beta chain) was sequenced during a study of blood T cell repertoires in COVID-19. Trimming took off 2 bases at V and 5 bases at J, with 6 bases between the two ends. The CDR3 runs 12 residues. Germline lookup yields CDR1 MGHDK and CDR2 SYGVNS. Repertoires were generated with immunoSEQ multiplex PCR, while TCRdb's copy carries only in-frame clones and drops some. The table lists about 87,000 clones, around nine tenths of them singletons. What was sequenced was peripheral blood. V is TRBV25-1 and J is TRBJ1-1, with D uncertain. This clonotype was obtained from a man aged 35 to 55 with acute or convalescent COVID-19. CDR3 region: CASSEGGTEAFF. CDR3 DNA: TGTGCCAGCAGTGAAGGAGGAACTGAAGCTTTCTTT.